Shown below are 25 T cell receptor beta chains from a single sample sequenced in a study of CXCR3-negative and CXCR3-positive naive CD8 T cells (dated by TCRdb to 2018 to 2020). Reads for this sample came from a NextSeq 550. The Human TCR Profiling Kit (MiLaboratory) was used to prepare UMI-labeled 5' RACE TRB cDNA libraries. The reads went through TCRdb reprocessing, and each CDR3 protein sequence gets one entry with no DNA. The sample's records list over 70,000 distinct CDR3 sequences. The top ten clones comprise approximately 0.99% of the sample. The specimen sequenced was naive CXCR3- CD8+ T cells from blood. The intended sense of this specimen's cell subset or site label: CD45RO-CCR7+CD27+CD95- naive CD8+ T cells lacking CXCR3 (TNR3-). All receptors derive from a human donor in good health. Some clones in this sample may be carry-over from other donors' samples.

The chain couples TRBV6-1 to TRBJ2-1; lacking DNA, the TRBD2 call made by TCRdb goes unchecked. Per germline, CDR1 MNHNS and CDR2 SASEGT. This CDR3 has 17 residues. CDR3 region: CASSPETSGGGYNEQFF.

The chain employs TRBV3-1 and TRBJ2-5; TCRdb gives TRBD1 as the D gene, but with no DNA this cannot be confirmed. CDR3 size: 14 residues. CDR1 and CDR2 from the germline V gene are LGHDT and YNNKEL (reference sequence). The CDR3 reads CASSPLSYQETQYF.

The gene calls are TRBV28 and TRBJ2-2. The V gene's germline CDR1 is MDHEN and CDR2 SYDVKM. CDR3 size: 13 residues. The CDR3 sequence is CASSSFRGGELFF.

The genes are TRBV29-1 and TRBJ2-1; TCRdb selects TRBD1, and the lack of DNA leaves this call unchecked. Germline CDR1 SQVTM, CDR2 ANQGSEA. This CDR3 is 16 amino acids long. CDR3 region: CSVESIGTGVYNEQFF.

V usage is TRBV10-3 and J usage is TRBJ2-2. The CDR3 is 12 residues long. Germline V gene sequence: CDR1 ENHRY, CDR2 SYGVKD. The CDR3 sequence is CAISEETLGLFF.

The chain links TRBV5-6 to TRBJ2-2. This CDR3 has 12 residues. From germline, CDR1 is SGHDT and CDR2 YYEEEE. The CDR3 loop reads CASSLLPGELFF.

The chain uses TRBV7-9 and TRBJ2-7; lacking DNA, the TRBD1 call made by TCRdb goes unchecked. The germline gives CDR1 SEHNR, CDR2 FQNEAQ (reference sequence). This CDR3 spans 16 amino acids. CDR3 in amino acids: CASSLGFARGLREQYF.

This chain links TRBV7-3 with TRBJ2-2; the D call of TRBD1 rests on TCRdb alone, since no DNA is present to check it. The CDR3 is 16 residues long. Looked up from germline, CDR1 is SGHTA and CDR2 is FQGTGA. CDR3 amino acids: CASSLGGDRFTGELFF.

V and J are TRBV12-3 or TRBV12-4 and TRBJ2-2; the D gene TCRdb calls, TRBD1, cannot be checked with no DNA. This CDR3 is built from 16 residues. CDR3 loop: CAGGGQVPANTGELFF.

This sequence joins TRBV29-1 and TRBJ2-5; TCRdb names TRBD2, which stays unverified in the absence of DNA. The CDR3 consists of 12 residues. Looked up from germline, CDR1 is SQVTM and CDR2 is ANQGSEA. Here the CDR3 reads CSAREGAETQYF.

This chain connects TRBV5-1 to TRBJ1-1. Germline CDR1 is SGHRS and CDR2 is YFSETQ. The CDR3 runs 13 residues. CDR3 residues: CASSLGGAIEAFF.

The rearrangement links TRBV12-3 or TRBV12-4 to TRBJ1-2; TCRdb designates TRBD1, a call that cannot be tested without DNA. This CDR3 contains 13 residues. CDR3 amino acids: CASRTVPGSGYTF.

V and J are TRBV4-1 and TRBJ1-5; TCRdb returns TRBD1, unconfirmable since there is no DNA. CDR3 length: 15 residues. The V gene's germline CDR1 is MGHRA and CDR2 YSYEKL. CDR3 residues: CASSPDDRGNQPQHF.

The CDR3 spells CASSPLRRTENTEAFF. The chain has TRBV7-9 and TRBJ1-1; there is no DNA to check the TCRdb D call of TRBD1. The CDR3 extends over 16 amino acids. The V gene's germline CDR1 is SEHNR and CDR2 FQNEAQ (reference sequence).

This chain uses TRBV12-3 or TRBV12-4 with TRBJ2-3; TCRdb's D gene call, TRBD2, goes unchecked for lack of DNA. The CDR3 is 14 residues long. The CDR3 sequence is CASLGGRSADTQYF.

The chain links TRBV4-1 to TRBJ2-2; TCRdb proposes TRBD1, but this gene call is untestable without DNA. The CDR3 runs 16 residues. Germline V gene data show CDR1 as MGHRA and CDR2 as YSYEKL. CDR3 residues: CASRQWQGRDTGELFF.

The chain couples TRBV29-1 to TRBJ2-1; with no DNA, the TCRdb D assignment of TRBD1 cannot be verified. This CDR3 contains 18 residues. Germline CDR1 SQVTM, CDR2 ANQGSEA. The CDR3: CSVELFLPQRDSYNEQFF.

The V gene is TRBV2, the J gene TRBJ2-1; TCRdb selects TRBD2, and the lack of DNA leaves this call unchecked. CDR1 and CDR2 (germline): SNHLY, FYNNEI. This CDR3 contains 15 residues. The CDR3 protein is CASSGLREGLNEEFF.

The gene calls are TRBV25-1 and TRBJ2-7; TCRdb's D call, TRBD1, is unchecked because there is no DNA. Germline values: CDR1 MGHDK, CDR2 SYGVNS. There are 13 residues in the CDR3. CDR3 loop: CASSDVYRDEQYF.

The J gene is TRBJ2-3, the V gene TRBV6-5; TCRdb reports TRBD1, a call that lacks DNA to check it against. Germline lookup yields CDR1 MNHEY and CDR2 SVGAGI. This CDR3 contains 16 residues. The CDR3 region is CASSYGQGASTDTQYF.

The chain couples TRBV12-3 or TRBV12-4 to TRBJ2-7. The CDR3 runs to 15 residues. The CDR3 loop is CASSSLNRYTDEQYF.

This chain connects TRBV2 to TRBJ2-7; the TRBD1 assignment by TCRdb is unverifiable without DNA. Germline CDR1 SNHLY, CDR2 FYNNEI. CDR3 size: 13 residues. CDR3 sequence: CASRGQYPDEQYF.

The chain joins TRBV7-7 to TRBJ1-1; with no DNA, the TCRdb D assignment of TRBD1 cannot be verified. The CDR3 loop spans 14 amino acids. CDR1 and CDR2 from the germline V gene are SSHAT and FNYEAQ (reference sequence). The chain's CDR3 is CASSLTGVDTEAFF.

J is TRBJ2-5 and V is TRBV5-6; TCRdb selects TRBD2, and the lack of DNA leaves this call unchecked. The CDR3 runs 15 residues. In germline, CDR1 is SGHDT, CDR2 YYEEEE. CDR3: CASNLDKSLRETQYF.

CDR3 residues: CSAPDRVESYEQYF. This chain connects TRBV20-1 to TRBJ2-7; TCRdb's D call of TRBD1 is untestable without DNA. Germline-derived CDR1 and CDR2 are DFQATT and SNEGSKA (reference sequence). This CDR3 comprises 14 residues.